These T cell receptor beta chains were read from a single sample in a study of blood T cells in healthy people across ages. From the 5' RACE reads, TCRdb called clonotypes with MiXCR, one entry per CDR3 protein. The sample has about 650,000 distinct CDR3 sequences, about 30% seen once; the top ten hold 15% to 17%. The sequencing input was blood. The receptors here all came from a woman of 80 years or more in good health. Both conserved end residues are part of each CDR3. A D gene is named only where the DNA matches it firmly. A row's size may be missing; if present it is once, few, many or a size class.

CDR3: CASSLRVSGGAADTQYF
DNA: TGTGCCAGCAGCTTACGCGTTAGCGGGGGGGCCGCAGATACGCAGTATTTT
size: many
V: TRBV7-6
D: TRBD2
J: TRBJ2-3

CDR3: CASSYTTGTDEQYF
DNA: TGCGCCAGCAGCTATACTACAGGGACTGACGAGCAGTACTTC
size: many
V: TRBV5-1
D: .
J: TRBJ2-7

CDR3: CASSETGSRGYTF
DNA: TGTGCCAGCAGTGAAACAGGGTCGCGTGGCTACACCTTC
size: many
V: TRBV6-5
D: .
J: TRBJ1-2

CDR3: CASSLGTNYGYTF
DNA: TGTGCCAGCAGCTTAGGGACAAACTATGGCTACACCTTC
size: many
V: TRBV12-3/TRBV12-4
D: .
J: TRBJ1-2

CDR3: CSAKPGGNTEAFF
DNA: TGCAGTGCTAAGCCAGGGGGGAACACTGAAGCTTTCTTT
size: .
V: TRBV20-1
D: TRBD1
J: TRBJ1-1

CDR3: CASSLGRGRGVSTDTQYF
DNA: TGTGCCAGCAGCTTAGGCCGGGGGCGGGGGGTTAGCACAGATACGCAGTATTTT
size: many
V: TRBV11-2
D: TRBD2
J: TRBJ2-3

CDR3: CAISESGLRDYNEQYF
DNA: TGTGCCATCAGTGAGTCGGGACTACGGGATTACAATGAGCAGTACTTC
size: few
V: TRBV10-3
D: TRBD2
J: TRBJ2-7

CDR3: CASWERGASYNEQFF
DNA: TGTGCCAGTTGGGAACGGGGGGCTTCCTACAATGAGCAGTTCTTC
size: .
V: TRBV19
D: .
J: TRBJ2-1

CDR3: CASSQRGANEKLFF
DNA: TGTGCCAGCAGTCAGAGGGGTGCTAATGAAAAACTGTTTTTT
size: many
V: TRBV25-1
D: .
J: TRBJ1-4

CDR3: CSARAAAVGKTQYF
DNA: TGCAGTGCTAGGGCGGCGGCTGTTGGAAAGACCCAGTACTTC
size: .
V: TRBV20-1
D: .
J: TRBJ2-5

CDR3: CATGQSNEQFF
DNA: TGTGCTACCGGACAGAGCAATGAGCAGTTCTTC
size: .
V: TRBV7-2
D: .
J: TRBJ2-1

CDR3: CASSDGQGGIQYF
DNA: TGTGCCAGCAGTGATGGACAGGGCGGCATTCAGTACTTC
size: many
V: TRBV6-1
D: TRBD1
J: TRBJ2-4

CDR3: CASSLGQNLAKNIQYF
DNA: TGTGCCAGCAGCCTGGGACAGAATCTAGCCAAAAACATTCAGTACTTC
size: .
V: TRBV7-2
D: TRBD1
J: TRBJ2-4

CDR3: CASSELAGALNEQFF
DNA: TGTGCCAGCAGCGAACTAGCGGGGGCCTTGAATGAGCAGTTCTTC
size: many
V: TRBV6-2/TRBV6-3
D: TRBD2
J: TRBJ2-1

CDR3: CSARDQFPASGPYTDTQYF
DNA: TGCAGTGCTAGAGATCAGTTTCCGGCTAGCGGCCCTTACACAGATACGCAGTATTTT
size: many
V: TRBV20-1
D: TRBD2
J: TRBJ2-3

CDR3: CASSHADSPNQPQHF
DNA: TGTGCCAGCAGCCACGCGGACAGCCCCAATCAGCCCCAGCATTTT
size: once
V: TRBV4-2
D: .
J: TRBJ1-5

CDR3: CAWSGQANYGYTF
DNA: TGTGCCTGGAGTGGACAGGCTAACTATGGCTACACCTTC
size: many
V: TRBV30
D: .
J: TRBJ1-2

CDR3: CASSTAMNQPQHF
DNA: TGTGCCAGCAGCACGGCTATGAATCAGCCCCAGCATTTT
size: .
V: TRBV7-2
D: .
J: TRBJ1-5

CDR3: CASSQDQGDYGYTF
DNA: TGTGCCAGCAGCCAAGATCAAGGGGACTATGGCTACACCTTC
size: few
V: TRBV4-2
D: .
J: TRBJ1-2

CDR3: CASIAQQGMNTEAFF
DNA: TGTGCCAGCATAGCACAACAGGGCATGAACACTGAAGCTTTCTTT
size: .
V: TRBV6-1
D: .
J: TRBJ1-1

CDR3: CSATGVGNIQYF
DNA: TGCAGTGCTACCGGGGTTGGCAACATTCAGTACTTC
size: once
V: TRBV20-1
D: .
J: TRBJ2-4

CDR3: CASSLWFATNEKLFF
DNA: TGTGCCAGCAGCTTATGGTTTGCAACTAATGAAAAACTGTTTTTT
size: many
V: TRBV7-2
D: .
J: TRBJ1-4

CDR3: CASSLDWRETQYF
DNA: TGTGCCAGCAGTTTAGACTGGAGGGAGACCCAGTACTTC
size: .
V: TRBV12-3/TRBV12-4
D: .
J: TRBJ2-5

CDR3: CASSQVVDTQYF
DNA: TGTGCCAGCAGCCAAGTTGTAGATACGCAGTATTTT
size: many
V: TRBV3-1
D: .
J: TRBJ2-3

CDR3: CASLLSGRGGNEQFF
DNA: TGTGCCAGCCTTCTAAGCGGGAGAGGCGGGAATGAGCAGTTCTTC
size: .
V: TRBV7-2
D: TRBD2
J: TRBJ2-1

CDR3: CASSPSLAQETQYF
DNA: TGTGCCAGCAGTCCTAGTTTAGCCCAAGAGACCCAGTACTTC
size: many
V: TRBV7-9
D: .
J: TRBJ2-5

CDR3: CASSEAGAGALYEQYF
DNA: TGTGCCAGCAGTGAAGCCGGCGCAGGGGCCCTCTACGAGCAGTACTTC
size: many
V: TRBV2
D: .
J: TRBJ2-7

CDR3: CAWDLGRGAFTDTQYF
DNA: TGTGCCTGGGACTTAGGACGCGGGGCCTTTACGGATACGCAGTATTTT
size: few
V: TRBV30
D: .
J: TRBJ2-3

CDR3: CASSLPGRTSSYNEQFF
DNA: TGTGCCAGCAGCTTACCGGGACGGACAAGCTCCTACAATGAGCAGTTCTTC
size: many
V: TRBV5-6
D: .
J: TRBJ2-1

CDR3: CASSWEGAGSYEQYF
DNA: TGTGCCAGCAGTTGGGAGGGGGCCGGGTCCTACGAGCAGTACTTC
size: .
V: TRBV12-3/TRBV12-4
D: .
J: TRBJ2-7

CDR3: CASKLQDRDRGYTF
DNA: TGTGCCAGCAAACTGCAGGACAGGGATCGAGGCTACACCTTC
size: many
V: TRBV28
D: TRBD1
J: TRBJ1-2

CDR3: CASSLTSGDSQPQHF
DNA: TGTGCCAGCAGTTTAACGTCAGGGGACTCTCAGCCCCAGCATTTT
size: few
V: TRBV12-3/TRBV12-4
D: .
J: TRBJ1-5

CDR3: CASSGARGATEAFF
DNA: TGTGCCAGCAGTGGGGCCCGCGGGGCCACTGAAGCTTTCTTT
size: .
V: TRBV2
D: .
J: TRBJ1-1

CDR3: CSARDYRGGLSGANVLTF
DNA: TGCAGTGCTAGAGATTACAGAGGGGGGCTTTCTGGGGCCAACGTCCTGACTTTC
size: many
V: TRBV20-1
D: .
J: TRBJ2-6

CDR3: CSAGPGYTEAFF
DNA: TGCAGTGCCGGACCAGGGTACACTGAAGCTTTCTTT
size: few
V: TRBV20-1
D: .
J: TRBJ1-1

CDR3: CASRPTLRVTNYGYTF
DNA: TGTGCCAGCAGACCGACACTTAGGGTGACCAACTATGGCTACACCTTC
size: few
V: TRBV27
D: .
J: TRBJ1-2

CDR3: CATSRALGTQYF
DNA: TGTGCCACCAGCAGAGCTTTGGGGACCCAGTACTTC
size: many
V: TRBV15
D: .
J: TRBJ2-5

CDR3: CASSEELDPPVHEQFF
DNA: TGTGCCAGCAGTGAAGAGCTGGACCCCCCGGTCCATGAGCAGTTCTTC
size: few
V: TRBV6-1
D: .
J: TRBJ2-1

CDR3: CASSYDRTPSGANVLTF
DNA: TGTGCCAGCAGTTACGACAGGACCCCGTCTGGGGCCAACGTCCTGACTTTC
size: .
V: TRBV6-5
D: .
J: TRBJ2-6

CDR3: CASGGSRADTQYF
DNA: TGCGCCAGCGGGGGAAGCAGGGCAGATACGCAGTATTTT
size: .
V: TRBV5-1
D: .
J: TRBJ2-3

CDR3: CASSQDGAGAYNEQFF
DNA: TGCGCCAGCAGCCAAGATGGCGCGGGAGCCTACAATGAGCAGTTCTTC
size: few
V: TRBV4-3
D: TRBD2
J: TRBJ2-1

CDR3: CASSKVYRGLFEQYF
DNA: TGTGCCAGCAGCAAAGTTTACAGGGGGCTATTCGAGCAGTACTTC
size: many
V: TRBV21-1
D: .
J: TRBJ2-7

CDR3: CASSDVWTGKDEQYF
DNA: TGTGCCAGCAGTGACGTTTGGACAGGGAAAGACGAGCAGTACTTC
size: many
V: TRBV6-1
D: TRBD1
J: TRBJ2-7

CDR3: CSASRERGGSWNTEAFF
DNA: TGCAGTGCTAGCAGGGAAAGAGGGGGATCTTGGAACACTGAAGCTTTCTTT
size: .
V: TRBV20-1
D: .
J: TRBJ1-1

CDR3: CASGTGPSPLHF
DNA: TGTGCCAGCGGTACAGGGCCTTCACCCCTCCACTTT
size: many
V: TRBV28
D: .
J: TRBJ1-6

CDR3: CSAGERGPNQETQYF
DNA: TGCAGTGCAGGGGAGCGGGGGCCGAATCAAGAGACCCAGTACTTC
size: .
V: TRBV20-1
D: TRBD2
J: TRBJ2-5

CDR3: CSASRDRAETQYF
DNA: TGCAGTGCCTCCCGGGACAGGGCAGAGACCCAGTACTTC
size: many
V: TRBV20-1
D: TRBD1
J: TRBJ2-5

CDR3: CASSLGPAGSGNTIYF
DNA: TGTGCCAGCAGTTTGGGCCCGGCGGGTTCCGGAAACACCATATATTTT
size: .
V: TRBV12-3/TRBV12-4
D: .
J: TRBJ1-3

CDR3: CSASPYSVGGTDTQYF
DNA: TGCAGTGCTTCCCCCTATTCCGTGGGGGGCACAGATACGCAGTATTTT
size: many
V: TRBV20-1
D: .
J: TRBJ2-3

CDR3: CSVSTGDFEETQYF
DNA: TGCAGTGTTTCGACTGGGGACTTTGAAGAGACCCAGTACTTC
size: many
V: TRBV20-1
D: .
J: TRBJ2-5

CDR3: CACRGGGREQYF
DNA: TGTGCCTGCCGGGGGGGGGGAAGGGAGCAGTACTTC
size: many
V: TRBV6-5
D: TRBD2
J: TRBJ2-4

CDR3: CASSFQSRDRGNSPLHF
DNA: TGTGCCAGCAGCTTTCAGTCCCGGGACAGGGGAAATTCACCCCTCCACTTT
size: .
V: TRBV9
D: TRBD1
J: TRBJ1-6

CDR3: CSARGSGLEQYF
DNA: TGCAGTGCTAGAGGGTCCGGCTTAGAGCAGTACTTC
size: .
V: TRBV20-1
D: .
J: TRBJ2-5

CDR3: CASSSGFRGQPQHF
DNA: TGTGCCAGCAGCTCCGGGTTTCGAGGTCAGCCCCAGCATTTT
size: many
V: TRBV5-8
D: .
J: TRBJ1-5

CDR3: CSAREWGPGTDTQYF
DNA: TGCAGTGCTAGAGAATGGGGCCCCGGCACAGATACGCAGTATTTT
size: many
V: TRBV20-1
D: .
J: TRBJ2-3

CDR3: CAWSVPRLSSYEQYF
DNA: TGTGCCTGGAGCGTCCCCAGGTTGAGCTCCTACGAGCAGTACTTC
size: .
V: TRBV30
D: .
J: TRBJ2-7

CDR3: CASSQQPRDSPSRSNYGYTF
DNA: TGCGCCAGCAGCCAGCAGCCGCGGGACAGTCCATCTAGATCTAACTATGGCTACACCTTC
size: many
V: TRBV5-1
D: TRBD1
J: TRBJ1-2